Each of the 5 T cell receptor beta chains below was sequenced from the same sample in a study of tumor-infiltrating lymphocytes in primary liver carcinoma. For blood RNA, unsorted whole blood served as the source, and germline DNA was extracted too. Total RNA amounting to roughly 450 ng was the source from which TCR beta cDNA was made with a constant-region primer. Three nested multiplex PCR rounds, a slightly modified ARM-PCR, produced the libraries for TCR beta. Use of TRBV1-TRBV30 forward primers with a C-beta reverse primer characterized the first two PCR rounds, which lasted about 11 cycles each. MiXCR, run by TCRdb on the multiplex PCR reads, gives a single entry per CDR3 protein. The sample carries about 310,000 distinct CDR3 sequences, about 50% recorded once. The source material was peripheral blood. These receptors came from a woman between 25 and 40 years old with primary liver carcinoma and hepatitis B virus infection.

Comment on this clonotype: At one of its ends the junction is not consistent with the germline gene, which may arise from a read error. The CDR3 DNA sequence: TGTACCAGCAGTCCCTCATCGGCAGGGCCCTTTTCTCCTGCCTACGAGCAGTACTTC. This gives the protein CTSSPSSAGPFSPAYEQYF. The genes are TRBV6-2 or TRBV6-3 and TRBJ2-7; a possible D gene is TRBD1 (5 bases). From germline, CDR1 is MNHEY and CDR2 SVGEGT. The CDR3 has 19 residues.

This clonotype was detected ten times or more. The chain carries TRBV12-5 and TRBJ2-6; D ambiguous. Trimming took off 6 bases at V and 0 bases at J, with 6 bases between the two ends. The length of the CDR3 is 14 residues. CDR1 and CDR2 from the germline V gene are LGHNT and FRNRAP. CDR3 bases: TGTGCTAGTGGGACAAACTCTGGGGCCAACGTCCTGACTTTC. Encoded protein: CASGTNSGANVLTF.

A few counts support this clonotype. V and J are TRBV25-1 and TRBJ1-1, with D possibly matching TRBD1 (5 bases). The CDR3 spans 15 residues. V lost 1 base to trimming and J lost 10 bases, with 19 bases between them. Germline loops: CDR1 MGHDK, CDR2 SYGVNS. The DNA of the CDR3 is TGTGCCAGCAGTGAATGGGGGTCCGGGGGGAGAACAGCTTTCTTT. This codes for CASSEWGSGGRTAFF.

This clonotype has only a few counts. A much larger clone differs by one base, so this may be a read error. J is TRBJ2-7 and V is TRBV10-2; a weak D match, TRBD1 (5 bases). Germline assignment: CDR1 WSHSY and CDR2 SAAADI. V gave up 11 bases and J gave up 4 bases, with 18 bases separating them. The CDR3 runs 13 residues. CDR3 nucleotide sequence: TGCGCCGGCTCCGTCGGCACAGGATACGAGCAGTACTTC. It codes for CAGSVGTGYEQYF.

Comment on this clonotype: At one boundary the junction diverges from the germline segment, which might be a read error. V and J are TRBV10-3 and TRBJ2-1; 8 bases line up with TRBD2. Germline CDR1 and CDR2: ENHRY and SYGVKD. The CDR3 is made up of 15 amino acids. The chain's CDR3 is CAISETGGIDKEQFF. The CDR3 region has the DNA TGTGCCATCAGTGAGACGGGGGGGATAGACAAAGAGCAGTTCTTC.